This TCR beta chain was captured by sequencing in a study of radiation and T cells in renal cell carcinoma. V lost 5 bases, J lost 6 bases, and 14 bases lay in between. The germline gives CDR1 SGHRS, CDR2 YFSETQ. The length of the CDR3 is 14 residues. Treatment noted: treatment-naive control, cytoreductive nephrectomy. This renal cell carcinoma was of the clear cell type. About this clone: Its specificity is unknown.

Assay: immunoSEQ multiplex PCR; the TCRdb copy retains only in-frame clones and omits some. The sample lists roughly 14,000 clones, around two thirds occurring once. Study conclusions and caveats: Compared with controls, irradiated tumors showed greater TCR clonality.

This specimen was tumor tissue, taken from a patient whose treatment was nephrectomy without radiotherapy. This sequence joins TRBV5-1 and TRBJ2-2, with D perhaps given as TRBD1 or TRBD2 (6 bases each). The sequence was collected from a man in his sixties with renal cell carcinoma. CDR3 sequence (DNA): TGCGCCAGCAGGGTCGGGGGCGCCTCCGGGGAGCTGTTTTTT. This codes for CASRVGGASGELFF.